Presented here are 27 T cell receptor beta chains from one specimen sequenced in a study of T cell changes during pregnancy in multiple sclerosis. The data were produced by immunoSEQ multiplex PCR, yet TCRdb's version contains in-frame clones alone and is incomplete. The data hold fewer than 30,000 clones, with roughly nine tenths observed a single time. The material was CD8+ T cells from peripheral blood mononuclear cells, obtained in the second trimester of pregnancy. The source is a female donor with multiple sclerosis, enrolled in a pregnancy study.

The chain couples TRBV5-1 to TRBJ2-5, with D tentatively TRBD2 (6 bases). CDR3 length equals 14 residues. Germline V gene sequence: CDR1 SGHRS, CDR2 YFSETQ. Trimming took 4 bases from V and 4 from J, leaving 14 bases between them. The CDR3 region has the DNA TGCGCCAGCAGCCCGCGGGGAGATGGAGAGACCCAGTACTTC. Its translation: CASSPRGDGETQYF.

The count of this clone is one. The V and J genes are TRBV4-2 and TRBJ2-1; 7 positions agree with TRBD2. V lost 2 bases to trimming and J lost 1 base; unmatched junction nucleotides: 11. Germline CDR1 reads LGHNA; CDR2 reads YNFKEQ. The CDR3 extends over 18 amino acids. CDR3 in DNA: TGTGCCAGCAGCCAAACTAAGACTAGCCCCCTATCCTACAATGAGCAGTTCTTC. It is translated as CASSQTKTSPLSYNEQFF.

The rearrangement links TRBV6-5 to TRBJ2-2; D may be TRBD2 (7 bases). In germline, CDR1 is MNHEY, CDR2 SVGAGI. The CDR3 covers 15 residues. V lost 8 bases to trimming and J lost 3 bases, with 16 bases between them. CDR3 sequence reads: CASSLGGPDTGELFF. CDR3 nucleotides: TGTGCCAGCTCCCTCGGGGGGCCGGACACCGGGGAGCTGTTTTTT.

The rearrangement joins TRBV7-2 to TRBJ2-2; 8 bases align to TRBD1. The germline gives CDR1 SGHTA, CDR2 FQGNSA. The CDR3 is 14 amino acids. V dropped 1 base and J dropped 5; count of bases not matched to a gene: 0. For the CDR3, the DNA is TGTGCCAGCAGCTTAGGACAGGGGACCGGGGAGCTGTTTTTT. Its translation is CASSLGQGTGELFF.

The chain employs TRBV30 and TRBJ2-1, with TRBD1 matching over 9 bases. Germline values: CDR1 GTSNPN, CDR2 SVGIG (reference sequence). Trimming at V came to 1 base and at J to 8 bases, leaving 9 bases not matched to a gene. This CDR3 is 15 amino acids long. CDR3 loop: CAWSAAGTGLYEQFF. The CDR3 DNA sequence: TGTGCCTGGAGTGCGGCCGGGACAGGGCTTTATGAGCAGTTCTTC.

The CDR3 protein is CASSQVTGQPQHF. The DNA for the CDR3 is TGTGCCAGCAGCCAAGTAACAGGTCAGCCCCAGCATTTT. This chain links TRBV4-2 with TRBJ1-5, with a possible D match to TRBD1 (5 bases). Looked up from germline, CDR1 is LGHNA and CDR2 is YNFKEQ. The CDR3 has 13 amino acids. Trimming took off 1 base at V and 6 bases at J, with 7 bases between the two ends.

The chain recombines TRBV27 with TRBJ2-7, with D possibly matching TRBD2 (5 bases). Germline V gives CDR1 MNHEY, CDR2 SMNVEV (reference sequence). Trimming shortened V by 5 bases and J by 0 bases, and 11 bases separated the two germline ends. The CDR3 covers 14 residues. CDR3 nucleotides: TGTGCCAGCAGTGACACTAGTGTCTCCTACGAGCAGTACTTC. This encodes CASSDTSVSYEQYF.

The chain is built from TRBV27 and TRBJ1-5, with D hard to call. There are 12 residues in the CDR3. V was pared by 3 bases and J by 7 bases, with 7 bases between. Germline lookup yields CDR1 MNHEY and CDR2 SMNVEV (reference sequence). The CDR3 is CASSFHGQPQHF. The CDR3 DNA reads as TGTGCCAGCAGTTTTCATGGCCAGCCCCAGCATTTT.

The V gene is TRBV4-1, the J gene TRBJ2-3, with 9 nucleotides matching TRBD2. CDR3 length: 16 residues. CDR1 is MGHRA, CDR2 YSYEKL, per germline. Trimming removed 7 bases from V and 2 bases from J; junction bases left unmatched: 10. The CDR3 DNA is TGCGCCAGCACTTTAGCGGGGGCGGGGACCACAGATACGCAGTATTTT. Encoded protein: CASTLAGAGTTDTQYF.

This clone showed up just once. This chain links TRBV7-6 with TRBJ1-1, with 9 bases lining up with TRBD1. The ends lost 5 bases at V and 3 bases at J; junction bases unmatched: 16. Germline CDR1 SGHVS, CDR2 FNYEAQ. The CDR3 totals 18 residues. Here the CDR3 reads CASSISRDRAKPHTEAFF. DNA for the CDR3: TGTGCCAGCAGCATTTCCCGGGACAGGGCAAAACCCCACACTGAAGCTTTCTTT.

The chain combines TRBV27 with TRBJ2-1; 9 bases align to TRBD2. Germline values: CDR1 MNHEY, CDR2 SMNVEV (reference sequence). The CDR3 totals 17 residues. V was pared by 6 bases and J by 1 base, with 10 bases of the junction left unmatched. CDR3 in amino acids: CASRGGVREGSYNEQFF. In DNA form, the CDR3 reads TGTGCCAGCAGGGGGGGGGTGCGGGAGGGGTCCTACAATGAGCAGTTCTTC.

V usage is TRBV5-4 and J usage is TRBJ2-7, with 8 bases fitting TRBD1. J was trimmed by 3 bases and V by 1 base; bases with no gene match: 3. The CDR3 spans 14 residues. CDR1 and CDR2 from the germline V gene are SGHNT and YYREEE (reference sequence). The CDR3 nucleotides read TGTGCCAGCAGCTTGCAGGGGGCGGACTACGAGCAGTACTTC. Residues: CASSLQGADYEQYF.

The CDR3 region is CASSPYGTGHEQYF. The DNA of the CDR3 is TGTGCCAGCAGCCCTTATGGGACAGGTCACGAGCAGTACTTC. This chain joins TRBV28 and TRBJ2-7; 8 bases are a match to TRBD1. The germline gives CDR1 MDHEN, CDR2 SYDVKM. CDR3 size: 14 residues. The V segment lost 6 bases and the J segment 5 bases; nucleotides outside the gene matches: 9.

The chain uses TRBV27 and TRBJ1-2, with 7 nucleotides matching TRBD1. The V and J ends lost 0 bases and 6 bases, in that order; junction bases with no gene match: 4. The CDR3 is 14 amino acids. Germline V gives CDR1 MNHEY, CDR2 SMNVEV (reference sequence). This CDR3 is CASSLSRTGNGYTF. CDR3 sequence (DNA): TGTGCCAGCAGTTTATCCCGGACAGGAAATGGCTACACCTTC.

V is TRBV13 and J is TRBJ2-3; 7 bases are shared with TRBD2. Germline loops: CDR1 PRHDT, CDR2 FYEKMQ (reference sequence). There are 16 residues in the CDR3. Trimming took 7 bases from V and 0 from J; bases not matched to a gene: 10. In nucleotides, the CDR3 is TGTGCCAGCATCGACAGCCTAGCGGATAGCACAGATACGCAGTATTTT. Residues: CASIDSLADSTDTQYF. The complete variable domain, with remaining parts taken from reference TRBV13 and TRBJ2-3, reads AAGVIQSPRHLIKEKRETATLKCYPIPRHDTVYWYQQGPGQDPQFLISFYEKMQSDKGSIPDRFSAQQFSDYHSELNMSSLELGDSALYFCASIDSLADSTDTQYFGPGTRLTVL.

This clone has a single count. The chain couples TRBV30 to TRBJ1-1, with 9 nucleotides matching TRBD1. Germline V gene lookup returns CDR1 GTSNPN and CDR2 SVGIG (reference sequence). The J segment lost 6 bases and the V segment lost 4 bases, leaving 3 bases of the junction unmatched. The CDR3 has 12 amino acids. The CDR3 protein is CAWNRGLSEAFF. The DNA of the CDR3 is TGTGCCTGGAACAGGGGGCTATCTGAAGCTTTCTTT. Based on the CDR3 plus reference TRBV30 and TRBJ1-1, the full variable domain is SQTIHQWPATLVQPVGSPLSLECTVEGTSNPNLYWYRQAAGRGLQLLFYSVGIGQISSEVPQNLSASRPQDRQFILSSKKLLLSDSGFYLCAWNRGLSEAFFGQGTRLTVV.

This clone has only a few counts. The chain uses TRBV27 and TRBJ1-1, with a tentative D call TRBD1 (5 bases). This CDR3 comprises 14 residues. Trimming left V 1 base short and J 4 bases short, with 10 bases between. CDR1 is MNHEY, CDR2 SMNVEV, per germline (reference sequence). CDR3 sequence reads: CASSLFSGGTEAFF. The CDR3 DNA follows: TGTGCCAGCAGTTTATTTTCCGGGGGCACTGAAGCTTTCTTT.

This CDR3 reads CASTRQWGGDTGELFF. Written as DNA, the CDR3 is TGTGCCAGCACCCGCCAATGGGGCGGCGACACCGGGGAGCTGTTTTTT. J is TRBJ2-2 and V is TRBV27; possible D gene TRBD1, 5 bases. CDR1 and CDR2 from the germline V gene are MNHEY and SMNVEV (reference sequence). This CDR3 has 16 amino acids. V was pared by 7 bases and J by 3 bases, with 18 bases between.

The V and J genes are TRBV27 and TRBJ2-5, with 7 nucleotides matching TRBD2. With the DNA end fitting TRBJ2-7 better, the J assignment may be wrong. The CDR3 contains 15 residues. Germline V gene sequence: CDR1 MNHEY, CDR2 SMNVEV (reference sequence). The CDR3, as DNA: TGTGCCAGCAGTCCGACAGCGGGGTTAACCTACGAGCAGTACTTC. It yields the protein CASSPTAGLTYEQYF.

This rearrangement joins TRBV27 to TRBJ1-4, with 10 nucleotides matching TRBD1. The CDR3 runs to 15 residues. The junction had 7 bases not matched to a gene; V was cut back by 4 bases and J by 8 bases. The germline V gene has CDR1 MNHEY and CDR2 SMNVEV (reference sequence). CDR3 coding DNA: TGTGCCAGCAGTTCCCCGGGGACAGGGGTCGAAAAACTGTTTTTT. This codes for CASSSPGTGVEKLFF.

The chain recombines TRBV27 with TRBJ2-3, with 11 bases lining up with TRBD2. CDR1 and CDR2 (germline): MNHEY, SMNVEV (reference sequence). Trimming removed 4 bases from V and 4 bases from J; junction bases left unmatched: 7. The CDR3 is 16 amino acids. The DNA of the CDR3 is TGTGCCAGCAGTTCGCTAGCGGGAGGTTCCCCAGATACGCAGTATTTT. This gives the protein CASSSLAGGSPDTQYF.

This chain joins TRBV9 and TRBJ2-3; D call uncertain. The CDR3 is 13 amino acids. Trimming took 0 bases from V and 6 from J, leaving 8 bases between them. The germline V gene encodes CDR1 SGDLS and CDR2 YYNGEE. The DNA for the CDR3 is TGTGCCAGCAGCGTAGTGTTCGGGGATACGCAGTATTTT. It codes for CASSVVFGDTQYF.

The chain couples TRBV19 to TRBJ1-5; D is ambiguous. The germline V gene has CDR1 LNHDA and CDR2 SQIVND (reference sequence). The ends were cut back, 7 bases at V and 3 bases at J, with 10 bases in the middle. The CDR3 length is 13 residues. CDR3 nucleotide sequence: TGTGCCAGTACCCCCCGTCCCAATCAGCCCCAGCATTTT. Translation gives CASTPRPNQPQHF.

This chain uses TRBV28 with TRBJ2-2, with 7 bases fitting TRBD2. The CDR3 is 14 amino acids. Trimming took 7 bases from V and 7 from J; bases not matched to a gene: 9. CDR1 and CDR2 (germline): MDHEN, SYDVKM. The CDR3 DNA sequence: TGTGCCAGCAATGGGGGGGAGAAAGGCGGGGAGCTGTTTTTT. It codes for CASNGGEKGGELFF.

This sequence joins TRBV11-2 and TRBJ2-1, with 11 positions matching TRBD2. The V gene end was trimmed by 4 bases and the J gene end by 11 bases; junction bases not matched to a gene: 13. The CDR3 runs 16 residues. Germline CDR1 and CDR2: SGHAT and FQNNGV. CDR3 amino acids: CASSYMSGTSGSQQFF. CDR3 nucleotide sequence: TGTGCCAGCAGCTATATGTCCGGGACTAGCGGATCCCAGCAGTTCTTC.

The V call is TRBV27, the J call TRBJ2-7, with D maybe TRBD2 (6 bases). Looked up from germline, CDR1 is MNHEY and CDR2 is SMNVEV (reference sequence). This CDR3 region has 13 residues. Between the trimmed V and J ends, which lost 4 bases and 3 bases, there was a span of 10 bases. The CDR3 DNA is TGTGCCAGCAGTTATACGGGAGTCTACGAGCAGTACTTC. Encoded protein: CASSYTGVYEQYF.

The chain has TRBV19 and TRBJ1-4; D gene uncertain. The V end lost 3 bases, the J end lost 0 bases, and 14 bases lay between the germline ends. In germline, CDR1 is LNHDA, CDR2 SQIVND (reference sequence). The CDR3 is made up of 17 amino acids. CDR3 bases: TGTGCCAGTAGTATGGAAAGCGTTGTAGCAACTAATGAAAAACTGTTTTTT. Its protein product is CASSMESVVATNEKLFF.